The 20 T cell receptor beta chains below all came from one sample that was sequenced in a study of blood T cell repertoires in COVID-19. Method: immunoSEQ multiplex PCR; TCRdb's copy keeps in-frame clones and lacks some. The sample carries about 73,000 clones, more than 80% recorded once. What was sequenced was peripheral blood. The receptors were sampled from a woman aged 70-85 years with acute or convalescent COVID-19.

The chain employs TRBV5-6 and TRBJ1-3; D is uncertain. The length of the CDR3 is 12 residues. V was pared by 4 bases and J by 0 bases, with 2 bases between. Per germline, CDR1 SGHDT and CDR2 YYEEEE. CDR3 DNA: TGTGCCAGCAGCCTCTCTGGAAACACCATATATTTT. Encoded protein: CASSLSGNTIYF.

The chain employs TRBV2 and TRBJ2-3; TRBD1 is a possible D gene (5 bases). The germline V gene encodes CDR1 SNHLY and CDR2 FYNNEI. V was shortened by 5 bases and J by 6 bases, with 12 bases between the two germline ends. The CDR3 length is 13 residues. CDR3 protein: CASSRAGPDTQYF. CDR3 DNA: TGTGCCAGCAGTAGGGCAGGGCCTGATACGCAGTATTTT.

This chain links TRBV20-1 with TRBJ2-1; no firm D call. Germline V lookup: CDR1 DFQATT, CDR2 SNEGSKA (reference sequence). Trimming removed 6 bases at V and 9 bases at J, with 12 bases between. This CDR3 contains 11 residues. Written as DNA, the CDR3 is TGCAGTGCGCGACGACTCGCTGAGCAGTTCTTC. The encoded protein is CSARRLAEQFF.

The chain recombines TRBV9 with TRBJ2-1; 9 positions match TRBD2. In germline, CDR1 is SGDLS, CDR2 YYNGEE. Trimming at V came to 0 bases and at J to 0 bases, leaving 7 bases not matched to a gene. The CDR3 runs 18 residues. CDR3 protein: CASSVDGSGSFSYNEQFF. The CDR3 nucleotides read TGTGCCAGCAGCGTAGATGGTAGCGGGAGCTTCTCCTACAATGAGCAGTTCTTC.

This clone has a single count. The rearrangement joins TRBV18 to TRBJ2-7; 7 bases are shared with TRBD2. Trimming removed 6 bases from V and 6 bases from J; junction bases left unmatched: 11. From germline, CDR1 is KGHSH and CDR2 LQKENI. The CDR3 runs to 14 residues. CDR3 amino acids: CASSPIRGGSEQYF. Here the CDR3 DNA reads TGTGCCAGCTCCCCCATCCGGGGAGGGTCCGAGCAGTACTTC. The full variable domain, rest sourced from reference TRBV18 and TRBJ2-7, is NAGVMQNPRHLVRRRGQEARLRCSPMKGHSHVYWYRQLPEEGLKFMVYLQKENIIDESGMPKERFSAEFPKEGPSILRIQQVVRGDSAAYFCASSPIRGGSEQYFGPGTRLTVT.

V and J are TRBV4-2 and TRBJ2-2; 9 bases are shared with TRBD2. CDR1 LGHNA and CDR2 YNFKEQ come from the germline V gene. The CDR3 is 17 residues long. The V gene end was trimmed by 3 bases and the J gene end by 2 bases; junction bases not matched to a gene: 7. Written as DNA, the CDR3 is TGTGCCAGCAGCCAGACCTCGACTAGCGGTAACACCGGGGAGCTGTTTTTT. Translation: CASSQTSTSGNTGELFF.

This rearrangement joins TRBV6-2 or TRBV6-3 to TRBJ2-1; TRBD2 agrees at 11 bases. With V trimmed by 2 bases and J by 5 bases, 2 bases remained unmatched. The CDR3 loop spans 15 amino acids. Looked up from germline, CDR1 is MNHEY and CDR2 is SVGEGT. The CDR3, as DNA: TGTGCCAGCAGTTACGGGACTAGCGGCAACAATGAGCAGTTCTTC. This encodes CASSYGTSGNNEQFF.

This clone was found a few times. The chain combines TRBV24-1 with TRBJ1-2; D gene uncertain. The CDR3 is 15 amino acids. CDR1 and CDR2 (germline): KGHDR, SFDVKD. Trimming left V 4 bases short and J 1 base short, with 12 bases between. The CDR3 here is CATSEQHSFNYGYTF. The DNA for the CDR3 is TGTGCCACCAGTGAACAGCATTCTTTTAACTATGGCTACACCTTC.

The J gene is TRBJ1-3, the V gene TRBV3-1 (or the pseudogene TRBV3-2); tentative D call: TRBD1 (6 bases). The CDR3 sequence is 16 residues long. The germline V gene encodes CDR1 LGHDT and CDR2 YNNKEL (reference sequence). V was clipped by 4 bases and J by 4 bases, with 17 bases between them. DNA for the CDR3: TGTGCCAGCAGCCCTCCTTCGACAGGATCAGGAAACACCATATATTTT. This gives the protein CASSPPSTGSGNTIYF.

The V call is TRBV4-2, the J call TRBJ2-5, with D maybe TRBD2 (5 bases). V lost 1 base and J lost 9, with 21 bases in between. Germline loops: CDR1 LGHNA, CDR2 YNFKEQ. This CDR3 has 16 amino acids. Written as DNA, the CDR3 is TGTGCCAGCAGCCAAGTGTTTGGTGGGAGTCCGGGGTCCCAGTACTTC. Translated: CASSQVFGGSPGSQYF.

The chain couples TRBV29-1 to TRBJ2-3; 8 bases are a match to TRBD2. Germline values: CDR1 SQVTM, CDR2 ANQGSEA. This CDR3 contains 12 residues. CDR3 sequence reads: CRASGSRNTQYF. The CDR3 DNA follows: TGCAGGGCAAGCGGGAGTAGGAATACGCAGTATTTT.

Only one count was recorded for this clone. The rearrangement joins TRBV4-1 to TRBJ2-3; weak D call: TRBD2 (6 bases). Germline V lookup: CDR1 MGHRA, CDR2 YSYEKL. V lost 1 base to trimming and J lost 0 bases, with 14 bases between them. The CDR3 consists of 17 residues. The CDR3 nucleotides are TGCGCCAGCAGCCAAGTTAGGCCCGGGAGAAGCACAGATACGCAGTATTTT. Translating gives CASSQVRPGRSTDTQYF.

V is TRBV24-1 and J is TRBJ2-1; 7 bases match TRBD1. The CDR3 contains 16 residues. Germline assignment: CDR1 KGHDR and CDR2 SFDVKD. J gave up 3 bases and V 3 bases, and 7 bases lay outside the gene matches. Written as DNA, the CDR3 is TGTGCCACCAGTGATGACAGGGCTTCCTTCTACAATGAGCAGTTCTTC. It encodes CATSDDRASFYNEQFF.

This sequence joins TRBV7-6 and TRBJ1-4; 9 bases are a match to TRBD1. The ends lost 4 bases at V and 7 bases at J; junction bases unmatched: 13. The CDR3 loop spans 17 amino acids. Per the germline V gene, CDR1 is SGHVS and CDR2 is FNYEAQ. The CDR3 is CASSSKVTGGSGEKLFF. DNA for the CDR3: TGTGCCAGCAGCTCCAAAGTGACAGGGGGATCGGGTGAAAAACTGTTTTTT.

This clone showed up just a few times. The V and J genes are TRBV5-6 and TRBJ2-7, with D tentatively TRBD2 (6 bases). Germline V gives CDR1 SGHDT, CDR2 YYEEEE. The V and J ends lost 3 bases and 2 bases respectively, with 9 bases between them. The CDR3 is 13 amino acids. CDR3 in amino acids: CASSSGLAYEQYF. The CDR3 DNA reads as TGTGCCAGCAGCTCGGGACTGGCCTACGAGCAGTACTTC.

CDR3 protein: CASSWFTYNEQFF. As DNA, the CDR3 is TGTGCCAGCAGCTGGTTCACTTACAATGAGCAGTTCTTC. The gene calls are TRBV11-1 and TRBJ2-1; D is unresolved. The V gene lost 4 bases and the J gene lost 4 bases, with 8 bases spanning the gap. Germline V lookup: CDR1 SGHAT, CDR2 FQDESV (reference sequence). This CDR3 is 13 amino acids long.

The V gene is TRBV28, the J gene TRBJ1-5; TRBD1 might be the D (6 bases). Trimming pared 2 bases from V and 6 bases from J, leaving 11 bases between. The germline V gene encodes CDR1 MDHEN and CDR2 SYDVKM. The CDR3 consists of 14 residues. DNA of the CDR3: TGTGCCAGCAGTTTAGGGGGCGCGCGTCAGCCCCAGCATTTT. Amino acid sequence: CASSLGGARQPQHF. The full variable domain, completed using reference TRBV28 and TRBJ1-5, is DVKVTQSSRYLVKRTGEKVFLECVQDMDHENMFWYRQDPGLGLRLIYFSYDVKMKEKGDIPEGYSVSREKKERFSLILESASTNQTSMYLCASSLGGARQPQHFGDGTRLSIL.

This clone has only one observation. V usage is TRBV28 and J usage is TRBJ2-1; a possible D gene is TRBD1 (6 bases). Germline CDR1 is MDHEN and CDR2 is SYDVKM. This CDR3 is built from 12 residues. V shed 2 bases and J shed 10 bases, with 9 bases lying between them. CDR3 nucleotides: TGTGCCAGCAGTTTAACAGGGTTGGAGCAGTTCTTC. This encodes CASSLTGLEQFF.

The genes are TRBV3-1 (or the pseudogene TRBV3-2) and TRBJ2-7, with TRBD1 matching over 7 bases. The V segment lost 4 bases and the J segment 2 bases; nucleotides outside the gene matches: 5. The CDR3 length is 14 residues. Per germline, CDR1 LGHDT and CDR2 YNNKEL (reference sequence). The DNA for the CDR3 is TGTGCCAGCAGCCCAAACCAGGGGGCCTACGAGCAGTACTTC. This translates into CASSPNQGAYEQYF.

The V and J genes are TRBV7-3 and TRBJ1-1; no clear D gene. The germline CDR1 and CDR2 sequences are SGHTA and FQGTGA. The germline V and J ends were trimmed by 0 bases and 1 base, with 9 bases remaining between them. The CDR3 is 15 amino acids. The CDR3 bases are TGTGCCAGCAGCTTAACTCTCACCGGGAACACTGAAGCTTTCTTT. It yields the protein CASSLTLTGNTEAFF. The full variable domain, its missing parts supplied by reference TRBV7-3 and TRBJ1-1, is GAGVSQTPSNKVTEKGKYVELRCDPISGHTALYWYRQSLGQGPEFLIYFQGTGAADDSGLPNDRFFAVRPEGSVSTLKIQRTERGDSAVYLCASSLTLTGNTEAFFGQGTRLTVV.